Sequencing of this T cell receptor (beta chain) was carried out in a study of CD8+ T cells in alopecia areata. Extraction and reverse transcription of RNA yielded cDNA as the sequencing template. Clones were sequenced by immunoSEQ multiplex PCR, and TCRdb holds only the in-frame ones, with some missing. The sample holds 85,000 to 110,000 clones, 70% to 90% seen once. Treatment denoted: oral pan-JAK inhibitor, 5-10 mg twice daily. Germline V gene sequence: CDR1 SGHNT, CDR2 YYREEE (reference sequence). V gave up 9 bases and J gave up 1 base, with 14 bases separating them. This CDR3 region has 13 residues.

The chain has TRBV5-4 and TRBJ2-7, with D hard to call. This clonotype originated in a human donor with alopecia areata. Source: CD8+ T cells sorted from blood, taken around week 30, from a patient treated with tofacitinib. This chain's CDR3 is CATTSENSYEQYF. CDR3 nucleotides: TGTGCCACCACTTCTGAGAATTCCTACGAGCAGTACTTC.